These 27 T cell receptor beta chains were all obtained from the same sample, sequenced in a study of blood T cell repertoires in COVID-19. Using immunoSEQ multiplex PCR, the repertoire was profiled, and TCRdb retains in-frame clones only, with some absent. Here the sample spans some 130,000 clones, 75% to 90% being singletons. Material: peripheral blood. Source of these receptors: a man aged 65 to 79 with acute or convalescent COVID-19.

This chain joins TRBV9 and TRBJ2-6; the D gene is possibly TRBD1 (6 bases). Trimming pared 4 bases from V and 0 bases from J, leaving 17 bases between. Germline CDR1 and CDR2: SGDLS and YYNGEE. CDR3 size: 18 residues. The CDR3 spells CASSPDRGRGSGANVLTF. CDR3 coding DNA: TGTGCCAGCAGCCCTGATCGGGGCAGGGGCTCTGGGGCCAACGTCCTGACTTTC.

V gene TRBV19 combines with J gene TRBJ2-2, with 7 bases matching TRBD1. CDR1 is LNHDA, CDR2 SQIVND, per germline (reference sequence). The CDR3 covers 16 residues. Germline trimming cut 0 bases from V and 6 bases from J; bases unmatched to any gene: 7. The CDR3, as DNA: TGTGCCAGTAGTATAGACTGGGGGACAGCCTCCGGGGAGCTGTTTTTT. It yields the protein CASSIDWGTASGELFF.

This clone was counted a few times. V is TRBV7-9 and J is TRBJ1-1, with 9 nucleotides matching TRBD1. Per the germline V gene, CDR1 is SEHNR and CDR2 is FQNEAQ (reference sequence). V lost 5 bases to trimming and J lost 4 bases; unmatched junction nucleotides: 5. The CDR3 runs to 14 residues. CDR3 loop: CASSPGQGTTEAFF. The CDR3 region has the DNA TGTGCCAGCAGCCCTGGACAGGGGACCACTGAAGCTTTCTTT.

The DNA of the CDR3 is TGTGCCAGCACGGGGCAGGGGGCTCAGCCCCAGCATTTT. As protein: CASTGQGAQPQHF. This rearrangement joins TRBV2 to TRBJ1-5, with 8 positions matching TRBD1. Germline CDR1 and CDR2: SNHLY and FYNNEI. V lost 7 bases and J lost 6; bases outside the gene matches: 5. CDR3 length: 13 amino acids.

This chain uses TRBV5-8 with TRBJ1-1; D is unresolved. Trimming left V 0 bases short and J 11 bases short, with 11 bases between. The germline V gene encodes CDR1 SGHTS and CDR2 YDEGEE. The CDR3 is 12 amino acids. CDR3 region: CASSLVLPRAFF. The CDR3 DNA follows: TGTGCCAGCAGCTTGGTCCTCCCTAGGGCTTTCTTT.

This chain links TRBV21-1 with TRBJ2-1; the D call of TRBD1 is as the table states it, not checked on the DNA. TRBV21-1 is a pseudogene. The CDR3 runs 14 residues. The CDR3 reads CASSTWGQYNEQFF. For the CDR3, the DNA is TGTGCCAGCAGCACTTGGGGCCAGTACAATGAGCAGTTCTTC.

This clone was seen a few times. At one of its ends the junction is not consistent with the germline gene, which may arise from a read error. The V and J genes are TRBV5-1 and TRBJ2-2, with 9 positions matching TRBD1. The CDR3 runs to 14 residues. The germline V gene has CDR1 SGHRS and CDR2 YFSETQ. Written as DNA, the CDR3 is TGCGCCACCAGCATGGGACAGGGAGCCGGGGAGCTGTTTTTT. Residues: CATSMGQGAGELFF. Full variable domain (remainder filled in from reference TRBV5-1 and TRBJ2-2): KAGVTQTPRYLIKTRGQQVTLSCSPISGHRSVSWYQQTPGQGLQFLFEYFSETQRNKGNFPGRFSGRQFSNSRSEMNVSTLELGDSALYLCATSMGQGAGELFFGEGSRLTVL.

This chain uses TRBV6-1 with TRBJ1-1; 11 bases line up with TRBD1. Trimming cost V 3 bases and J 10 bases; bases outside gene matches: 4. Looked up from germline, CDR1 is MNHNS and CDR2 is SASEGT. The CDR3 runs to 13 residues. The DNA for the CDR3 is TGTGCCAGCAGTGACGGGACAGGGGGATTAGCTTTCTTT. It encodes CASSDGTGGLAFF.

This chain joins TRBV24-1 and TRBJ2-2, with D possibly TRBD2 on 5 matching bases. The length of the CDR3 is 14 residues. V was cut by 9 bases and J by 4 bases, with 14 bases left in between. Germline V CDR1 and CDR2: KGHDR, SFDVKD. CDR3 loop: CATEGTGSTGELFF. The CDR3 nucleotides are TGTGCCACCGAGGGTACGGGATCCACCGGGGAGCTGTTTTTT.

The chain carries TRBV11-2 and TRBJ2-7; D may be TRBD1 (5 bases). The CDR3 loop spans 15 amino acids. Germline assignment: CDR1 SGHAT and CDR2 FQNNGV. Trimming removed 3 bases at V and 2 bases at J, with 14 bases between. CDR3 sequence: CASSLGRQGPYEQYF. In DNA form, the CDR3 reads TGTGCCAGCAGCTTGGGCCGGCAGGGCCCCTACGAGCAGTACTTC.

This rearrangement joins TRBV12-5 to TRBJ2-1; 9 nucleotides match TRBD2. Germline CDR1 is LGHNT and CDR2 is FRNRAP. The CDR3 has 15 amino acids. With 6 bases clipped from V and 5 bases from J, the junction kept 8 bases outside the gene matches. The CDR3 nucleotides read TGTGCTAGTGGCCTGAGCGGGGGGCGAAACAATGAGCAGTTCTTC. Encoded protein: CASGLSGGRNNEQFF.

The J gene is TRBJ1-5, the V gene TRBV7-2; D perhaps matches TRBD1 (5 bases). This CDR3 comprises 14 residues. Germline values: CDR1 SGHTA, CDR2 FQGNSA. V was cut by 2 bases and J by 7 bases, with 12 bases left in between. The CDR3, as DNA: TGTGCCAGCAGCTTATTGGGAGGGGACCAGCCCCAGCATTTT. Protein sequence: CASSLLGGDQPQHF.

V and J are TRBV6-6 and TRBJ2-5; 9 bases map to TRBD2. The ends lost 5 bases at V and 4 bases at J; junction bases unmatched: 23. Germline loops: CDR1 MNHNY, CDR2 SVGAGI (reference sequence). The CDR3 has 20 amino acids. The CDR3 is CASSHPRGAASGGLRETQYF. The CDR3 nucleotides are TGTGCCAGCAGTCACCCCCGGGGGGCAGCGAGCGGGGGGCTTCGAGAGACCCAGTACTTC.

The V gene is TRBV27, the J gene TRBJ2-7; TRBD2 matches 8 bases. Germline V gene data show CDR1 as MNHEY and CDR2 as SMNVEV (reference sequence). This CDR3 has 15 residues. J was trimmed by 2 bases and V by 2 bases; bases with no gene match: 5. CDR3 coding DNA: TGTGCCAGCAGTTTAGGGGTCGGGGGGGCCTACGAGCAGTACTTC. This codes for CASSLGVGGAYEQYF.

The chain carries TRBV6-6 and TRBJ1-4; TRBD1 is a possible D gene (5 bases). Looked up from germline, CDR1 is MNHNY and CDR2 is SVGAGI (reference sequence). V was clipped by 2 bases and J by 3 bases, with 13 bases between them. This CDR3 comprises 16 residues. For the CDR3, the DNA is TGTGCCAGCAGTTACGACGTGGGGGGGTCTAATGAAAAACTGTTTTTT. Translated: CASSYDVGGSNEKLFF.

The J gene is TRBJ1-2, the V gene TRBV27; 7 nucleotides line up with TRBD1. This CDR3 has 15 amino acids. Trimming cost V 3 bases and J 5 bases; bases outside gene matches: 9. CDR1 is MNHEY, CDR2 SMNVEV, per germline (reference sequence). DNA of the CDR3: TGTGCCAGCAGTTTGGACAGGCTAGGGAGATATGGCTACACCTTC. It translates to CASSLDRLGRYGYTF.

V is TRBV6-6 and J is TRBJ2-7, with unresolved D. V was cut by 6 bases and J by 6 bases, with 15 bases left in between. CDR3 length equals 13 residues. Germline V gene data show CDR1 as MNHNY and CDR2 as SVGAGI (reference sequence). In DNA form, the CDR3 reads TGTGCCAGCAGCCCACGGTTTCCCGTCGAGCAGTACTTC. It yields the protein CASSPRFPVEQYF.

The rearrangement uses TRBV29-1 and TRBJ1-2; D gene ambiguous. CDR3 length: 12 residues. V shed 4 bases and J shed 2 bases, with 8 bases lying between them. Germline CDR1 and CDR2: SQVTM and ANQGSEA. In DNA form, the CDR3 reads TGCAGCGTTGGTGGGAGGAACTATGGCTACACCTTC. This encodes CSVGGRNYGYTF.

The chain recombines TRBV4-1 with TRBJ1-5; unclear D gene. The CDR3 contains 14 residues. Germline assignment: CDR1 MGHRA and CDR2 YSYEKL. V dropped 0 bases and J dropped 5 bases, with 8 bases sitting between them. In DNA, the CDR3 is TGCGCCAGCAGCCAAGATAAGAGGGATCAGCCCCAGCATTTT. As protein: CASSQDKRDQPQHF.

The chain uses TRBV4-1 and TRBJ1-2, with TRBD1 matching 7 bases. The CDR3 loop spans 15 amino acids. The germline V gene has CDR1 MGHRA and CDR2 YSYEKL. Unmatched junction bases numbered 7, after V lost 2 bases and J lost 4 bases. CDR3 sequence: CASSQPAQGTYGYTF. In nucleotides, the CDR3 is TGCGCCAGCAGCCAACCCGCACAGGGGACCTATGGCTACACCTTC.

The chain joins TRBV30 to TRBJ1-6; 7 bases line up with TRBD1. V shed 4 bases and J 10 bases; nucleotides not matched to a gene: 10. Germline loops: CDR1 GTSNPN, CDR2 SVGIG (reference sequence). This CDR3 comprises 14 residues. The CDR3 loop is CAWMGGQSGSPLHF. CDR3 DNA: TGTGCCTGGATGGGGGGACAGTCGGGCTCACCCCTCCACTTT.

The chain uses TRBV5-6 and TRBJ1-2; 7 bases are a match to TRBD1. The CDR3 has 17 residues. V was pared by 3 bases and J by 4 bases, with 15 bases of the junction left unmatched. Germline V gene sequence: CDR1 SGHDT, CDR2 YYEEEE. The CDR3 region is CASSWVEGQPTPYGYTF. The CDR3 DNA is TGTGCCAGCAGCTGGGTGGAGGGACAGCCGACCCCCTATGGCTACACCTTC.

The V gene is TRBV29-1, the J gene TRBJ1-5; 9 nucleotides align to TRBD1. Trimming cost V 6 bases and J 8 bases; bases outside gene matches: 8. This CDR3 is 13 amino acids long. Germline V gene data show CDR1 as SQVTM and CDR2 as ANQGSEA. CDR3 loop: CSVGQGPLEPQHF. As DNA, the CDR3 is TGCAGCGTGGGACAGGGCCCTTTGGAGCCCCAGCATTTT.

The chain uses TRBV5-8 and TRBJ2-3; 8 nucleotides agree with TRBD1. The trim removed 3 bases at V and 0 bases at J, leaving 3 bases unmatched. This CDR3 has 15 residues. CDR1 and CDR2 from the germline V gene are SGHTS and YDEGEE. The CDR3 bases are TGTGCCAGCAGCTCCGGGGACAGGAGCACAGATACGCAGTATTTT. Translated: CASSSGDRSTDTQYF.

A single count supports this clone. This chain connects TRBV19 to TRBJ1-4; D perhaps matches TRBD1 (6 bases). V dropped 3 bases and J dropped 5 bases, with 31 bases sitting between them. The CDR3 length is 21 residues. Germline V gives CDR1 LNHDA, CDR2 SQIVND (reference sequence). The CDR3 here is CASSIRGTTLDSIARNEKLFF. The CDR3 DNA sequence: TGTGCCAGTAGTATCAGAGGGACAACGTTGGACAGTATAGCTCGAAATGAAAAACTGTTTTTT.

Points on this clone: Mismatch with germline at one junction end may stem from a read error. This chain connects TRBV7-3 to TRBJ1-2, with TRBD1 matching 10 bases. The CDR3 has 14 residues. Germline CDR1 reads SGHTA; CDR2 reads FQGTGA. The CDR3 DNA reads as TGTGCCAGCAGCTTCGACGGGACAGGGGTTCCTCCAATCTTC. Translated, it gives CASSFDGTGVPPIF.

This clone came up a few times. V is TRBV19 and J is TRBJ2-1; D might be TRBD2 (5 bases). CDR3 length equals 13 residues. Germline assignment: CDR1 LNHDA and CDR2 SQIVND (reference sequence). Trimming shortened V by 5 bases and J by 3 bases, and 8 bases separated the two germline ends. The CDR3 nucleotides read TGTGCCAGTAGTCTTGACTACTACAATGAGCAGTTCTTC. Its translation: CASSLDYYNEQFF.